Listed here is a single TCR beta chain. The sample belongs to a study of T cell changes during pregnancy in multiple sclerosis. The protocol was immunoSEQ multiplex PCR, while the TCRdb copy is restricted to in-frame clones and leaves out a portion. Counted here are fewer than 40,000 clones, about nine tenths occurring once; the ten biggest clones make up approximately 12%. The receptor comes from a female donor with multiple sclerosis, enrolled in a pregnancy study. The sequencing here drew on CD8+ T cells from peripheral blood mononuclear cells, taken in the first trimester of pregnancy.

The CDR3 sequence: CASSIDRGIEKTQYF. CDR3 bases: TGTGCCAGTAGTATAGACAGGGGTATAGAAAAGACCCAGTACTTC. This chain links TRBV19 with TRBJ2-5, with D perhaps matching TRBD1 (6 bases). Germline V CDR1 and CDR2: LNHDA, SQIVND (reference sequence). This CDR3 comprises 15 residues. Trimming took 0 bases from V and 6 from J, leaving 14 bases between them.